These T cell receptor beta chains were read from a single sample in a study of CD8 T cells in acute hepatitis C reinfection. This table comes from immunoSEQ multiplex PCR, and its TCRdb copy is limited to in-frame clones, with some not included. The table lists some 38,000 clones, approximately 87% of them singletons. The source material was naive CD8+ T cells from PBMCs. The receptors derive from a man in his thirties or forties with chronic hepatitis C. The CDR3 runs from the conserved cysteine through the conserved F or W. The order of the fields is D gene, V gene, J gene, clone size, CDR3 DNA, CDR3 protein. D genes are given only for firm matches. The listing skips clone size in some rows; elsewhere it reads once, few, many or a size class.

.,TRBV11-2,TRBJ2-5,.,TGTGCCAGCAGCTTAGTAACGGGGCCCCAAGAGACCCAGTACTTC,CASSLVTGPQETQYF
.,TRBV4-2,TRBJ2-7,.,TGTGCCAGCAGCCAAGATGGCCGGTCGGCAGCCCGGTCCTACGAGCAGTACTTC,CASSQDGRSAARSYEQYF
.,TRBV6-5,TRBJ1-5,.,TGTGCCAGCAGTTATAGTAGCAATCAGCCCCAGCATTTT,CASSYSSNQPQHF
.,TRBV4-3,TRBJ1-2,few,TGCGCCAGCAGCCAAGATAGGAGCACCGAGTCATATGGCTACACCTTC,CASSQDRSTESYGYTF
.,TRBV29-1,TRBJ2-3,once,TGCAGCGTTCCTCTCATAGCCGGCTTCACAGATACGCAGTATTTT,CSVPLIAGFTDTQYF
.,TRBV6-5,TRBJ2-2,.,TGTGCCAGCAGTTATGGACTCAACACCGGGGAGCTGTTTTTT,CASSYGLNTGELFF
TRBD1,TRBV9,TRBJ2-3,.,TGTGCCAGCAGCGTCAGGGGGCCTCGGGATACGCAGTATTTT,CASSVRGPRDTQYF
TRBD1,TRBV16,TRBJ1-2,.,TGTGCCAGCAGCCAAAAATCTTCCGGGACAGTCTATGGCTACACCTTC,CASSQKSSGTVYGYTF
.,TRBV10-1,TRBJ2-1,.,TGCGCCCAAGGGAGGCACTCCTACAATGAGCAGTTCTTC,CAQGRHSYNEQFF
TRBD2,TRBV28,TRBJ2-1,.,TGTGCCAGCAGGTTCAATTTAGGGCGGGAGTTGTTCTTC,CASRFNLGRELFF
.,TRBV6-1,TRBJ2-5,.,TGTGCCAGCAGTTACGGGGAGACCCAGTACTTC,CASSYGETQYF